The TCR beta chain under discussion was sequenced for a study of sequential checkpoint blockade in melanoma. Study context: Both treatment sequences were followed by maintenance nivolumab.

Regarding treatment: randomized to nivolumab then ipilimumab (arm A) or the reverse (arm B). Patients had received no earlier DNA-damaging chemotherapy. Libraries were prepared by immunoSEQ multiplex PCR; TCRdb keeps only in-frame clonotypes and omits some of them. The table has tens of thousands of clones, about 88% seen once; the top ten hold 12% to 15%. Between the trimmed V and J ends, which lost 5 bases and 1 base, there was a span of 17 bases. The CDR3 length is 16 residues. CDR1 and CDR2 (germline): PRHDT, FYEKMQ (reference sequence). The sample was CD8+ T cells sorted from blood (inferred from file names), taken from a patient given nivolumab and ipilimumab in sequence. The TCR was taken from a human donor with melanoma. The V call is TRBV13, the J call TRBJ1-1; possibly TRBD1 for D (5 bases). The CDR3 loop reads CASSEVRGAPNTEAFF. CDR3 nucleotide sequence: TGTGCCAGCAGCGAGGTAAGGGGCGCGCCGAACACTGAAGCTTTCTTT. Filled out from reference TRBV13 and TRBJ1-1, the complete variable domain reads AAGVIQSPRHLIKEKRETATLKCYPIPRHDTVYWYQQGPGQDPQFLISFYEKMQSDKGSIPDRFSAQQFSDYHSELNMSSLELGDSALYFCASSEVRGAPNTEAFFGQGTRLTVV.